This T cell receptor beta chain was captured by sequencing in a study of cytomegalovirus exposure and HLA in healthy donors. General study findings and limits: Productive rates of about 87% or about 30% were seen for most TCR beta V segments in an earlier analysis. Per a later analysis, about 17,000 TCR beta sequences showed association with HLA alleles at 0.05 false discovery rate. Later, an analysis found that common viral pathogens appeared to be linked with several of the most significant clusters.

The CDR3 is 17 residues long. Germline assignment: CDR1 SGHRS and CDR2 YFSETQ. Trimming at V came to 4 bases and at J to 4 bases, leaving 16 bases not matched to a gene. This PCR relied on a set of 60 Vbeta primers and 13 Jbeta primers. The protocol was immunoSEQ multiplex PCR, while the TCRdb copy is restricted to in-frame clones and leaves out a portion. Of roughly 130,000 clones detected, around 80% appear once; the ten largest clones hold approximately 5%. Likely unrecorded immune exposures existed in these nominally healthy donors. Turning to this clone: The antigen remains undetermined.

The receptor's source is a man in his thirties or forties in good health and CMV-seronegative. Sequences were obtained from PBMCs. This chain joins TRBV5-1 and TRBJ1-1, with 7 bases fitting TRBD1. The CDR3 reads CASSLTGATQMGTEAFF. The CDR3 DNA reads TGCGCCAGCAGCCTAACAGGGGCGACCCAGATGGGCACTGAAGCTTTCTTT.